Presented here are 16 T cell receptor beta chains from one specimen sequenced in a study of post-analysis software for immune sequencing data. General study results and limits: In patients, about 5 TRBV segments were more frequent than in controls, with TRBV5-6, TRBV5-1 and TRBV20-1 among them.

Sequencing libraries made from TCR beta cDNA carried unique molecular identifiers. TCRdb used MiXCR to reprocess the PCR reads, holding one entry per CDR3 protein. Among about 770,000 distinct CDR3 sequences listed, just over 45% were seen once. Their antigen targets remain unknown. Sequenced material: blood. The receptors originated from a girl aged 5 to 17 with multiple sclerosis.

The chain links TRBV12-3 or TRBV12-4 to TRBJ2-5; D not resolved. The V end lost 3 bases, the J end lost 5 bases, and 7 bases lay between the germline ends. This CDR3 has 12 amino acids. The CDR3 is CASSFTAETQYF. CDR3 sequence (DNA): TGTGCCAGCAGTTTTACAGCGGAGACCCAGTACTTC.

The CDR3 DNA follows: TGTGCCACCAGTCAAGGACAGGGTAGGAATGAGCAGTTCTTC. Its protein is CATSQGQGRNEQFF. The chain links TRBV24-1 to TRBJ2-1; 8 bases fit TRBD1. Germline-derived CDR1 and CDR2 are KGHDR and SFDVKD. V trimming: 6 bases; J trimming: 7 bases; junction bases outside the gene matches: 7. The CDR3 totals 14 residues.

This clonotype was seen only a few times. The chain joins TRBV5-1 to TRBJ2-7, with D possibly being TRBD2 (5 bases). The CDR3 has 16 amino acids. The V gene's germline CDR1 is SGHRS and CDR2 YFSETQ. V dropped 0 bases and J dropped 3 bases, with 16 bases sitting between them. The CDR3, as DNA: TGCGCCAGCAGCTTGGCCGAGGGTGCGGAAAGCTACGAGCAGTACTTC. It codes for CASSLAEGAESYEQYF.

The V gene is TRBV12-3 or TRBV12-4, the J gene TRBJ1-4, with 8 bases matching TRBD1. The CDR3 totals 14 residues. The trim removed 6 bases at V and 8 bases at J, leaving 8 bases unmatched. This CDR3 is CASRRQGTGEKLFF. The CDR3 DNA reads TGTGCCAGCAGAAGACAGGGGACTGGAGAAAAACTGTTTTTT.

The CDR3 region has the DNA TGTGCCAGCAGTTCCGACGACGGGACAGGGGGCTACGAGCAGTACTTC. Amino acid sequence: CASSSDDGTGGYEQYF. V usage is TRBV6-5 and J usage is TRBJ2-7; TRBD1 aligns across 11 bases. Per the germline V gene, CDR1 is MNHEY and CDR2 is SVGAGI. This CDR3 region has 16 residues. V lost 4 bases to trimming and J lost 3 bases; unmatched junction nucleotides: 8.

This clonotype turned up a few times. The chain recombines TRBV20-1 with TRBJ2-1; D remains ambiguous. In germline, CDR1 is DFQATT, CDR2 SNEGSKA (reference sequence). The CDR3 contains 17 residues. The V end was cut by 0 bases, the J end by 6 bases, with 21 bases between. The CDR3 loop reads CSARDQNTILLSNEQFF. The CDR3 region has the DNA TGCAGTGCTAGAGACCAAAATACTATACTGCTAAGCAATGAGCAGTTCTTC.

This clonotype has a handful of counts. The chain joins TRBV6-5 to TRBJ1-5, with 7 nucleotides matching TRBD1. The germline CDR1 and CDR2 sequences are MNHEY and SVGAGI. This CDR3 is 19 amino acids long. V was pared by 0 bases and J by 0 bases, with 11 bases of the junction left unmatched. CDR3 residues: CASSYSLGRGRLSNQPQHF. CDR3 nucleotides: TGTGCCAGCAGTTACTCTCTCGGGAGGGGGCGACTTAGCAATCAGCCCCAGCATTTT.

This chain links TRBV13 with TRBJ2-5; 8 bases line up with TRBD2. The J call may be wrong; the DNA end is better matched by TRBJ2-7. The germline V gene has CDR1 PRHDT and CDR2 FYEKMQ (reference sequence). CDR3 length: 16 residues. CDR3 amino acids: CASSLDPGLGAGEQYF. The CDR3 nucleotides are TGTGCCAGCAGCTTAGACCCGGGACTAGGCGCCGGCGAGCAGTACTTC.

This clonotype appeared a few times. The chain links TRBV11-3 to TRBJ2-5; maybe TRBD2 (6 bases). This CDR3 spans 14 amino acids. Germline lookup yields CDR1 SGHNT and CDR2 YENEEA. The V end was cut by 2 bases, the J end by 2 bases, with 9 bases between. The CDR3 loop reads CASSLRGRQETQYF. The CDR3 nucleotides are TGTGCCAGCAGCTTACGGGGGAGACAAGAGACCCAGTACTTC.

The V gene is TRBV7-2, the J gene TRBJ1-5, with D perhaps TRBD1 (6 bases). From germline, CDR1 is SGHTA and CDR2 FQGNSA. The CDR3 is made up of 17 amino acids. Between the trimmed V and J ends, which lost 5 bases and 1 base, there was a span of 18 bases. The chain's CDR3 is CASSPRGGSGSNQPQHF. In nucleotides, the CDR3 is TGTGCCAGCAGCCCCCGAGGGGGGAGTGGGAGCAATCAGCCCCAGCATTTT. Looking up the rest from reference TRBV7-2 and TRBJ1-5 gives the full variable domain: GAGVSQSPSNKVTEKGKDVELRCDPISGHTALYWYRQSLGQGLEFLIYFQGNSAPDKSGLPSDRFSAERTGGSVSTLTIQRTQQEDSAVYLCASSPRGGSGSNQPQHFGDGTRLSIL.

The V gene is TRBV20-1, the J gene TRBJ2-5; D unclear. TRBJ2-7 matches the DNA end more closely, so the J call is doubtful. CDR3 length equals 13 residues. Germline-derived CDR1 and CDR2 are DFQATT and SNEGSKA (reference sequence). For the CDR3, the DNA is TGCAGTGCTAGCGCTCCGTGGGGTTACGAGCAGTACTTC. Its protein product is CSASAPWGYEQYF.

The rearrangement uses TRBV29-1 and TRBJ2-5, with 9 positions matching TRBD2. Germline assignment: CDR1 SQVTM and CDR2 ANQGSEA. V was pared by 7 bases and J by 4 bases, with 13 bases of the junction left unmatched. CDR3 length equals 15 residues. For the CDR3, the DNA is TGCAGCGATTTTGGGGGGCGGGAGGGTCGAGAGACCCAGTACTTC. It encodes CSDFGGREGRETQYF.

The chain combines TRBV6-2 or TRBV6-3 with TRBJ2-1; 11 positions match TRBD2. With 6 bases clipped from V and 12 bases from J, the junction kept 16 bases outside the gene matches. CDR3 size: 16 residues. Germline lookup yields CDR1 MNHEY and CDR2 SVGEGT. CDR3 coding DNA: TGTGCCAGCAGCCCTCACCTAGCGGGAGGCCCCAGAAGGCAGTTCTTC. This translates into CASSPHLAGGPRRQFF.

The rearrangement uses TRBV10-3 and TRBJ2-2; 8 nucleotides align to TRBD2. Losses at the gene ends were 6 bases for V and 3 bases for J; bases not matched to a gene: 6. The CDR3 has 15 residues. CDR1 is ENHRY and CDR2 is SYGVKD in the germline V gene. The CDR3 here is CAIRSGSMDTGELFF. The CDR3 coding sequence is TGTGCCATCAGAAGCGGGAGTATGGACACCGGGGAGCTGTTTTTT.

This clonotype was seen more than once but under ten times. The J gene is TRBJ1-2, the V gene TRBV24-1; D is uncertain. V lost 3 bases and J lost 8, with 12 bases in between. The CDR3 consists of 13 residues. The V gene's germline CDR1 is KGHDR and CDR2 SFDVKD. Here the CDR3 reads CATSDPGGRGYTF. As DNA, the CDR3 is TGTGCCACCAGTGATCCCGGTGGTCGGGGCTACACCTTC.

The chain has TRBV6-6 and TRBJ2-3; TRBD1 aligns across 12 bases. The CDR3 consists of 15 residues. The V segment lost 6 bases and the J segment 6 bases; nucleotides outside the gene matches: 7. CDR1 is MNHNY and CDR2 is SVGAGI in the germline V gene (reference sequence). The CDR3 sequence: CASRPGQGARDTQYF. In DNA, the CDR3 is TGTGCCAGCAGACCGGGACAGGGGGCCCGGGATACGCAGTATTTT.